This TCR beta chain emerged from a study of T cells in localized non-small cell lung cancer. Using immunoSEQ multiplex PCR, the repertoire was profiled, and TCRdb retains in-frame clones only, with some absent. The sample gives 20,000 to 30,000 clones, 86% of which show up once; over 0.95% is in the top ten. The specimen comprised peripheral blood, sampled before any cancer treatment. The source of this sequence is a woman aged 40 to 75 with stage I lung adenocarcinoma.

The CDR3 DNA follows: TGTGCCAGCAGTTTACTAGGGGGGCGCACAGATACGCAGTATTTT. Translation gives CASSLLGGRTDTQYF. The chain joins TRBV27 to TRBJ2-3, with D perhaps TRBD1 or TRBD2 (6 bases each). Germline CDR1 reads MNHEY; CDR2 reads SMNVEV (reference sequence). Trimming cost V 2 bases and J 1 base, with 10 bases left between them. The CDR3 has 15 amino acids.